What follows describes a single T cell receptor beta chain. Its matching antigen is unknown. These data belong to a study of cytomegalovirus exposure and HLA in healthy donors. Primers: 60 Vbeta forward and 13 Jbeta reverse. Under the authors' procedure: Tens of millions of unique TCR beta chains, roughly 11 million of them shared, were counted by a later analysis. TCRdb's table, derived via immunoSEQ multiplex PCR, lists solely in-frame clones and lacks some. D and trimming were read from the DNA, whereas the V and J calls and clone size are those reported in that table. The sample holds 150,000 or so clones, over 65% seen once. Study observations and caveats: Available immune exposure information was restricted to CMV serostatus only. As a later analysis showed, a missense DCLRE1C variant was linked to trimming of TCR beta V- and J-genes. Sequences of the TCR beta chain were said to predict the HLA-A and HLA-B alleles of most subjects accurately.

The germline V gene has CDR1 MDHEN and CDR2 SYDVKM. This CDR3 has 15 residues. V shed 1 base and J shed 0 bases, with 9 bases lying between them. The specimen was PBMCs. The sequence came from a man aged 35 to 55 in good health and CMV-seropositive. The rearrangement joins TRBV28 to TRBJ1-1; D unresolved. CDR3 DNA: TGTGCCAGCAGTTTATCCCCATCCATGAACACTGAAGCTTTCTTT. Its protein product is CASSLSPSMNTEAFF.